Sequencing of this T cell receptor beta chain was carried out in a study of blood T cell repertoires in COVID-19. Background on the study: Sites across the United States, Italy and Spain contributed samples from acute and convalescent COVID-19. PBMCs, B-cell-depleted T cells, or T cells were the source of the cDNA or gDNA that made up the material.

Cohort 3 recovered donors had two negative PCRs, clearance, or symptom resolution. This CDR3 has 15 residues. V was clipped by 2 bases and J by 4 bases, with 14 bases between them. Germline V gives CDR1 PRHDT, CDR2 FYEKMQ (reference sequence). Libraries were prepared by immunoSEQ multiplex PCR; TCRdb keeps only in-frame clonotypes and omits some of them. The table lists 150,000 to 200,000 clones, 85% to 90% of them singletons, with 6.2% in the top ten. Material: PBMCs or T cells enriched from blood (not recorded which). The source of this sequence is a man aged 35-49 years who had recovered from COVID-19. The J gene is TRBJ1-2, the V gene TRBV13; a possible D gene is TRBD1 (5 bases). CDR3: CASSLNPGTSYGYTF. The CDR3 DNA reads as TGTGCCAGCAGCTTAAACCCGGGGACTAGCTATGGCTACACCTTC.